The 14 T cell receptor beta chains listed next were all sequenced from one sample in a study of shared clonotypes between healthy human individuals (dated by TCRdb to between 2020 and 2021). Libraries came from the immunoSEQ multiplex PCR assay. The immuneACCESS repertoire file appears here via TCRdb, limited to in-frame rearrangements. These files lack a portion of the clones; in checked studies, under half of the deficit traces to unresolved V genes, and the cause of the others is not known. The sample records under 600,000 clones, approximately 95% of which are singletons. The ten largest clones add up to about 0.059% of the sample. The sample consisted of naive CD4+ T cells sorted from blood. The label giving this sample's cell subset or site can be read as: CD45RA+ positively selected. All receptors derive from a woman between 25 and 40 years old in good health.

This clone showed up just once. This sequence joins TRBV7-2 and TRBJ2-1, with D uncertain. Looked up from germline, CDR1 is SGHTA and CDR2 is FQGNSA. The CDR3 is 12 residues long. The germline V and J ends were trimmed by 1 base and 8 bases, with 6 bases remaining between them. The CDR3 region has the DNA TGTGCCAGCAGCTTAGGGCGCCATGAGCAGTTCTTC. Encoded protein: CASSLGRHEQFF.

This clone was seen more than once but under ten times. An end of the junction does not agree with germline; a read error may underlie this. The CDR3 loop is CASSRRRDTEAFF. CDR3 bases: TGTGCCAGTAGTAGACGCCGGGACACCGAAGCTTTCTTT. The chain is built from TRBV19 and TRBJ1-1; D perhaps matches TRBD1 (6 bases). The CDR3 is 13 residues long. CDR1 is LNHDA, CDR2 SQIVND, per germline (reference sequence).

V is TRBV28 and J is TRBJ1-1; D unclear. The CDR3 consists of 15 residues. Looked up from germline, CDR1 is MDHEN and CDR2 is SYDVKM. The V and J ends lost 5 bases and 10 bases respectively, with 23 bases between them. CDR3 amino acids: CASSPLPMTGPRAFF. As DNA, the CDR3 is TGTGCCAGCAGTCCTCTCCCCATGACCGGACCCAGAGCTTTCTTT.

V and J are TRBV5-4 and TRBJ1-4; 7 bases are a match to TRBD1. The V and J ends lost 4 bases and 8 bases, in that order; junction bases with no gene match: 8. The CDR3 has 14 amino acids. Germline CDR1 reads SGHNT; CDR2 reads YYREEE (reference sequence). For the CDR3, the DNA is TGTGCCAGCAGCATTACAGGGGCGAAGGAAAAACTGTTTTTT. This sequence encodes CASSITGAKEKLFF.

This clone was picked up a small number of times. Within the sample, other DNA sequences also encode this same CDR3. The chain uses TRBV7-9 and TRBJ2-7, with D uncertain. The CDR3 consists of 11 residues. V lost 3 bases to trimming and J lost 4 bases, with 4 bases between them. CDR1 and CDR2 from the germline V gene are SEHNR and FQNEAQ (reference sequence). The CDR3, as DNA: TGTGCCAGCAGCTTGTCGTACGAGCAGTACTTC. This encodes CASSLSYEQYF.

The gene calls are TRBV7-2 and TRBJ1-1; 7 nucleotides agree with TRBD1. The CDR3 extends over 13 amino acids. V trimming: 5 bases; J trimming: 4 bases; junction bases outside the gene matches: 4. CDR1 and CDR2 (germline): SGHTA, FQGNSA. The CDR3 loop is CASSVDRATEAFF. CDR3 DNA sequence: TGTGCCAGCAGCGTAGACAGGGCCACTGAAGCTTTCTTT.

This clone appeared once. The J gene is TRBJ2-2, the V gene TRBV11-2, with 11 positions matching TRBD1. This CDR3 comprises 15 residues. The J segment lost 5 bases and the V segment lost 6 bases, leaving 5 bases of the junction unmatched. Germline V gene data show CDR1 as SGHAT and CDR2 as FQNNGV. CDR3: CASSRDRGLTGELFF. The CDR3 DNA reads TGTGCCAGCAGTCGGGACAGGGGGTTAACCGGGGAGCTGTTTTTT.

V is TRBV5-1 and J is TRBJ2-7; 7 positions agree with TRBD2. CDR1 is SGHRS and CDR2 is YFSETQ in the germline V gene. The V segment lost 3 bases and the J segment 2 bases; nucleotides outside the gene matches: 2. The CDR3 totals 13 residues. Here the CDR3 reads CASSSGRPYEQYF. The CDR3 DNA sequence: TGCGCCAGCAGCTCCGGGAGGCCCTACGAGCAGTACTTC.

The J gene is TRBJ1-1, the V gene TRBV28; D possibly corresponds to TRBD1 (6 bases). The CDR3 is 15 amino acids. Germline-derived CDR1 and CDR2 are MDHEN and SYDVKM. The V and J ends lost 5 bases and 1 base respectively, with 14 bases between them. The DNA of the CDR3 is TGTGCCAGCAGTACCAACAGGGTGGGGAACACTGAAGCTTTCTTT. This encodes CASSTNRVGNTEAFF.

Comment on this clone: The identical CDR3 is also encoded by other nucleotide sequences in the sample. V usage is TRBV27 and J usage is TRBJ2-7; 12 bases map to TRBD2. The J segment lost 6 bases and the V segment lost 5 bases, leaving 8 bases of the junction unmatched. From germline, CDR1 is MNHEY and CDR2 SMNVEV (reference sequence). The CDR3 covers 15 residues. The DNA of the CDR3 is TGTGCCAGCAGTCAGGATGGACTAGCGGGAACCGAGCAGTACTTC. Translation: CASSQDGLAGTEQYF.

This clone has more than one count but fewer than ten. The gene calls are TRBV5-1 and TRBJ1-1; D is possibly TRBD1 (6 bases). The CDR3 contains 13 residues. V was clipped by 5 bases and J by 4 bases, with 12 bases between them. Germline CDR1 and CDR2: SGHRS and YFSETQ. Here the CDR3 reads CASRPGGSTEAFF. CDR3 DNA: TGCGCCAGCAGGCCCGGGGGCTCCACTGAAGCTTTCTTT.

J is TRBJ2-3 and V is TRBV9; 12 bases match TRBD2. CDR3 length: 16 residues. The V gene end was trimmed by 0 bases and the J gene end by 4 bases; junction bases not matched to a gene: 3. Per the germline V gene, CDR1 is SGDLS and CDR2 is YYNGEE. The CDR3 sequence: CASSVAASGRADTQYF. The CDR3 nucleotides are TGTGCCAGCAGCGTAGCAGCTAGCGGGAGGGCAGATACGCAGTATTTT.

The gene calls are TRBV6-6 and TRBJ2-7; tentatively, D is TRBD1 or TRBD2 (5 bases each). This CDR3 region has 13 residues. V lost 3 bases and J 4 bases, leaving 10 bases between the germline ends. Germline assignment: CDR1 MNHNY and CDR2 SVGAGI (reference sequence). CDR3 bases: TGTGCCAGCAGTTATGGGACCGGATACGAGCAGTACTTC. Amino acids: CASSYGTGYEQYF.

The chain is built from TRBV7-8 and TRBJ2-3, with 9 bases lining up with TRBD1. The V gene end was trimmed by 2 bases and the J gene end by 6 bases; junction bases not matched to a gene: 12. This CDR3 is built from 17 residues. In germline, CDR1 is SGHVS, CDR2 FQNEAQ. The DNA of the CDR3 is TGTGCCAGCAGCTTAAGGATCCCGGGACAGGGCTACGATACGCAGTATTTT. This translates into CASSLRIPGQGYDTQYF.